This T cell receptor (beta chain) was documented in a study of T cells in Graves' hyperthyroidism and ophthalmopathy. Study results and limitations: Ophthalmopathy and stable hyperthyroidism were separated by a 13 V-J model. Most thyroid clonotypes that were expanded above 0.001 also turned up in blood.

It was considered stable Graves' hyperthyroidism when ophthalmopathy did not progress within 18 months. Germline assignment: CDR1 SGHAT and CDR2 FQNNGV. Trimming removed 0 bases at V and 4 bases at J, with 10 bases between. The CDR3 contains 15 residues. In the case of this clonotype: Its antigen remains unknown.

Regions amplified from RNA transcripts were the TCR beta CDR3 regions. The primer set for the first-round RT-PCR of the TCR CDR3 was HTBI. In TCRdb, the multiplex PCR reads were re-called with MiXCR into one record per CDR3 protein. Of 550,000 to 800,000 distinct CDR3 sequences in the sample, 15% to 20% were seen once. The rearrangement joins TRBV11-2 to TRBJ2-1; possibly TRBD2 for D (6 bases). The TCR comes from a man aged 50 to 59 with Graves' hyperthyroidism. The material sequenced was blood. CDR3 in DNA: TGTGCCAGCAGCTTAGAGAGTAGCGGTTACAATGAGCAGTTCTTC. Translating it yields CASSLESSGYNEQFF.